This T cell receptor (beta chain) was documented in a study of T cell responses to AZD1222 COVID-19 vaccine. Notes on the study in general: Rises in breadth and depth of Spike-specific TCRs came after two AZD1222 doses. The sample set comprised mostly white British donors with more females, and clonal diversity was possibly underestimated. Targeting of unmutated variant regions was reportedly seen in nearly half of spike-specific TCRs.

The protocol was immunoSEQ multiplex PCR, while the TCRdb copy is restricted to in-frame clones and leaves out a portion. This table holds approximately 140,000 clones, roughly 88% found once. A note on this clone: Its antigen is not identified.

Looked up from germline, CDR1 is KGHSH and CDR2 is LQKENI. The V end was cut by 3 bases, the J end by 1 base, with 12 bases between. CDR3 size: 15 residues. The rearrangement uses TRBV18 and TRBJ1-1, with D perhaps TRBD1 (5 bases). This clonotype was sampled from an adult in good health. The starting material was peripheral blood, obtained on day 0 of AZD1222 vaccination. CDR3 residues: CASSPRGGQNTEAFF. The CDR3, as DNA: TGTGCCAGCTCACCGAGGGGAGGCCAGAACACTGAAGCTTTCTTT.